This T cell receptor (beta chain) came from a study of T-cell memory formation after mild COVID-19. Study-wide points: CD4+ contracting clones lay mainly in CM and EM, CD8+ ones in EMRA.

This clonotype was detected only a few times. The antigen is unknown. Germline-derived CDR1 and CDR2 are SQVTM and ANQGSEA. The CDR3 covers 13 residues. V was cut by 7 bases and J by 1 base, with 13 bases left in between. TCRdb itself ran the 5' RACE reads through MiXCR, one entry per CDR3 protein. The profile shows 380,000 or so distinct CDR3 sequences, roughly 15% of them singletons. The chain has TRBV29-1 and TRBJ1-1; weak D call: TRBD1 (6 bases). Sequenced sample: PBMCs or a T cell subset sorted from them (not recorded which). This sequence was found in a man between 18 and 35 years old who had mild COVID-19 (a few samples of this study predate the infection). Cell type and time point are not known. This CDR3 reads CSARQAGNTEAFF. The CDR3 nucleotides read TGCAGCGCCAGACAGGCTGGGAACACTGAAGCTTTCTTT.